This T cell receptor (beta chain) was sequenced during a study of response to subunit inactivated influenza vaccine. The study, taken as a whole, reports: T cells newly recruited by each seasonal influenza vaccination are few, the authors suggested.

The trim removed 2 bases at V and 5 bases at J, leaving 7 bases unmatched. The CDR3 totals 16 residues. Germline V gene lookup returns CDR1 SGHTA and CDR2 FQGTGA. TCRdb re-called the RT-PCR reads with MiXCR, one entry per CDR3 protein. The table has approximately 500,000 distinct CDR3 sequences, 10% to 15% seen once. Concerning this clonotype itself: The antigen remains undetermined.

The material sequenced was PBMCs from blood, taken 40 to 50 days after vaccination. This sequence originates from a man aged 50-60 years who received an inactivated influenza vaccine. The V gene is TRBV7-3, the J gene TRBJ2-1; 9 bases are a match to TRBD2. In DNA form, the CDR3 reads TGTGCCAGCAGCTTATCGGGCGGGAGGGCCGACAATGAGCAGTTCTTC. It codes for CASSLSGGRADNEQFF.